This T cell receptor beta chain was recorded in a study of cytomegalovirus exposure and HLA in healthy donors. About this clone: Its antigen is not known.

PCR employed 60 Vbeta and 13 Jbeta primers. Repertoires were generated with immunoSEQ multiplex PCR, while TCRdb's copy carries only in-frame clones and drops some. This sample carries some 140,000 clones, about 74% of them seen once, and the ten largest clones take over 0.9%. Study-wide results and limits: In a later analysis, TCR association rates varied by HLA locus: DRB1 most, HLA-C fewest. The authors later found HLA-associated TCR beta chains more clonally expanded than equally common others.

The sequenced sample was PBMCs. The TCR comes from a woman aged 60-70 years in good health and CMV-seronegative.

Here the CDR3 reads CATSRSRGLAVGEQYF. The DNA of the CDR3 is TGTGCCACCAGCAGATCGAGAGGACTAGCGGTGGGTGAGCAGTACTTC. The chain uses TRBV15 and TRBJ2-7; 10 nucleotides agree with TRBD2. Trimming removed 2 bases from V and 7 bases from J; junction bases left unmatched: 11. The CDR3 consists of 16 residues. Germline CDR1 is LNHNV and CDR2 is YYDKDF (reference sequence).